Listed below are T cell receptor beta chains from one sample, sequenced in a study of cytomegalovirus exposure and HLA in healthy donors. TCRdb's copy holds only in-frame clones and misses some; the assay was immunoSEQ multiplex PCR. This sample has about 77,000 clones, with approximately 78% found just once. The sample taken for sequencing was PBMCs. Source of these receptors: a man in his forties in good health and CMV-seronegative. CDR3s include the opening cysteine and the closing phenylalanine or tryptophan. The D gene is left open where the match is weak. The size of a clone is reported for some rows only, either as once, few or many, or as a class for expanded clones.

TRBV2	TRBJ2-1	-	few	CASNLRTSNSEQFF	TGTGCCAGCAATTTACGAACCTCCAATAGTGAGCAGTTCTTC
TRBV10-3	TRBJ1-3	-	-	CAISPGFGNTIYF	TGTGCCATCAGTCCAGGGTTCGGAAACACCATATATTTT
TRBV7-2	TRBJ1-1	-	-	CASSLLAVNTEAFF	TGTGCCAGCAGCTTACTGGCGGTGAACACTGAAGCTTTCTTT
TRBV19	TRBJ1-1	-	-	CASSSLNKMAEAFF	TGTGCCAGTAGTTCCCTGAACAAGATGGCTGAAGCTTTCTTT
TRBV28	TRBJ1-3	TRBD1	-	CASSLSQGAAGNTIYF	TGTGCCAGCAGTTTATCCCAGGGGGCTGCTGGAAACACCATATATTTT
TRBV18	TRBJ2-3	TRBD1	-	CASSGPGQGSRDTQYF	TGTGCCAGCTCAGGGCCGGGACAGGGGTCGAGAGATACGCAGTATTTT
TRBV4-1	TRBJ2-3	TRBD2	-	CASSQDRRLAGDTDTQYF	TGCGCCAGCAGCCAAGATCGAAGACTAGCGGGGGACACAGATACGCAGTATTTT
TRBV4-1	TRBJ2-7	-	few	CASSLTGLGYEQYF	TGCGCCAGCAGCCTTACAGGGCTGGGCTACGAGCAGTACTTC
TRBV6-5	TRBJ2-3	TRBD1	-	CASSRDRATDTQYF	TGTGCCAGCAGTAGGGACAGGGCGACAGATACGCAGTATTTT
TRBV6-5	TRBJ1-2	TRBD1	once	CASSYSGTGFYGYTF	TGTGCCAGCAGTTACTCGGGGACAGGATTCTATGGCTACACCTTC
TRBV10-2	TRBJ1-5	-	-	CASRLDSSYQPQHF	TGCGCCAGCAGGCTGGACAGTAGCTATCAGCCCCAGCATTTT
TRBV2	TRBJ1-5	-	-	CASSYLGGYQPQHF	TGTGCCAGCAGCTACTTGGGGGGTTATCAGCCCCAGCATTTT
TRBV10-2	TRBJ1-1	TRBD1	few	CASSARTGPTEAFF	TGCGCCAGCAGTGCAAGGACAGGGCCGACTGAAGCTTTCTTT
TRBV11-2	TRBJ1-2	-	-	CASSSPRVNYGYTF	TGTGCCAGCAGCTCCCCCCGGGTGAACTATGGCTACACCTTC
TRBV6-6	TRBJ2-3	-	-	CANSGGDTDTQYF	TGTGCCAACTCAGGAGGGGACACAGATACGCAGTATTTT
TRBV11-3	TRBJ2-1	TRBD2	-	CASSPSLSGGGYNEQFF	TGTGCCAGCAGCCCATCCCTTAGCGGGGGGGGGTACAATGAGCAGTTCTTC
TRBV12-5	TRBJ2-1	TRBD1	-	CASGHRDRANEQFF	TGTGCTAGTGGTCACCGGGACAGGGCGAATGAGCAGTTCTTC
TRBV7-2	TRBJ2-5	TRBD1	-	CASSSWTGGETQYF	TGTGCCAGCAGCTCATGGACAGGGGGGGAGACCCAGTACTTC
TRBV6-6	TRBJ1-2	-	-	CASSYSSSQLYGYTF	TGTGCCAGCAGTTACTCGAGCTCACAGCTCTATGGCTACACCTTC
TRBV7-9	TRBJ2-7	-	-	CASSLDGSYEQYF	TGTGCCAGCAGCTTAGACGGGTCCTACGAGCAGTACTTC
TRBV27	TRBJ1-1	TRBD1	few	CASSPIGTGQPGAFF	TGTGCCAGCAGTCCGATCGGGACAGGCCAACCGGGAGCTTTCTTT
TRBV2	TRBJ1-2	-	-	CASSDVRLNYGYTF	TGTGCCAGCAGTGACGTCAGGCTTAACTATGGCTACACCTTC
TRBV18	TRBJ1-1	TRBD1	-	CASSPTGGRTEAFF	TGTGCCAGCTCACCCACAGGGGGCAGAACTGAAGCTTTCTTT
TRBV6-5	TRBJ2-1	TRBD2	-	CASSYASGGLNEQFF	TGTGCCAGCAGTTACGCAAGCGGGGGTCTCAATGAGCAGTTCTTC
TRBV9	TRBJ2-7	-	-	CASSVVEGVPSYEQYF	TGTGCCAGCAGCGTAGTAGAGGGTGTCCCCTCCTACGAGCAGTACTTC
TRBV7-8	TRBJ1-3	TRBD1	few	CASSPRTGASYF	TGTGCCAGCAGCCCAAGGACAGGGGCGTCCTATTTT
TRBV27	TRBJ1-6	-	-	CASSFGTRNNSPLHF	TGTGCCAGCAGTTTTGGGACACGGAATAATTCACCCCTCCACTTT
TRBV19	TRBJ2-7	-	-	CASSLYSEQYF	TGTGCCAGTAGTCTATACAGCGAGCAGTACTTC
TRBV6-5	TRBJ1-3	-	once	CASRLSGGSGNTIYF	TGTGCCAGCAGGCTATCGGGGGGCTCTGGAAACACCATATATTTT
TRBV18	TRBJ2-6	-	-	CASSPIDIGANVLTF	TGTGCCAGCTCACCAATCGACATCGGGGCCAACGTCCTGACTTTC
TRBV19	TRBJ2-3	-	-	CASSLGGPGADTQYF	TGTGCCAGTAGCTTGGGGGGGCCCGGGGCAGATACGCAGTATTTT
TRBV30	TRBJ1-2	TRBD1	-	CARTGGIDYGYTF	TGTGCCCGGACAGGAGGTATAGATTATGGCTACACCTTC
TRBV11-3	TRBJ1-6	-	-	CASSFRRGSSPLHF	TGTGCCAGCAGCTTCCGCAGGGGAAGTTCACCCCTCCACTTT
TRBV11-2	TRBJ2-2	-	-	CASSGWGDTGELFF	TGTGCCAGCAGCGGTTGGGGGGATACCGGGGAGCTGTTTTTT
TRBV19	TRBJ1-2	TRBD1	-	CASKLSLRQGDYTF	TGTGCCAGTAAGCTTTCCCTCAGACAGGGGGACTACACCTTC
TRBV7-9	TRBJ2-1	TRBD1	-	CSSSLVEGPGQGNNEQFF	TGTTCCAGCAGCTTAGTTGAGGGACCGGGACAGGGAAACAATGAGCAGTTCTTC
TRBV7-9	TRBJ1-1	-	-	CSSSLTYRRTNANTEAFF	TGTTCCAGCAGCTTAACGTATCGACGGACTAACGCGAACACTGAAGCTTTCTTT
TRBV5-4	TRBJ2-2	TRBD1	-	CASSQTGGYETGELFF	TGTGCCAGCAGCCAAACAGGGGGTTACGAAACCGGGGAGCTGTTTTTT
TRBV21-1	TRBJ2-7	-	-	CASSNGGRDRGTYEQYF	TGTGCCAGCAGCAATGGGGGGAGGGACAGGGGAACCTACGAGCAGTACTTC
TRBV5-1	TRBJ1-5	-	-	CASSPGGTRSNQPQHF	TGCGCCAGCAGCCCGGGGGGGACGCGCAGCAATCAGCCCCAGCATTTT
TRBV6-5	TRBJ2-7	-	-	CASSYSRSNEQYF	TGTGCCAGCAGTTACTCGCGGAGTAACGAGCAGTACTTC
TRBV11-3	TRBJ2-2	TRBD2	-	CASSLEQGGTTNTGELFF	TGTGCCAGCAGCTTAGAGCAGGGCGGGACTACCAACACCGGGGAGCTGTTTTTT
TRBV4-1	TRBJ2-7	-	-	CASSQDLYEQYF	TGCGCCAGCAGCCAAGATCTCTACGAGCAGTACTTC
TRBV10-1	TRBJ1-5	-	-	CASSESGGQISNQPQHF	TGCGCCAGCAGTGAGTCGGGTGGACAGATTAGCAATCAGCCCCAGCATTTT
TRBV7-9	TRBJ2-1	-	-	CASSLATASSPFF	TGTGCCAGCAGCTTAGCGACGGCTAGCTCTCCGTTCTTC